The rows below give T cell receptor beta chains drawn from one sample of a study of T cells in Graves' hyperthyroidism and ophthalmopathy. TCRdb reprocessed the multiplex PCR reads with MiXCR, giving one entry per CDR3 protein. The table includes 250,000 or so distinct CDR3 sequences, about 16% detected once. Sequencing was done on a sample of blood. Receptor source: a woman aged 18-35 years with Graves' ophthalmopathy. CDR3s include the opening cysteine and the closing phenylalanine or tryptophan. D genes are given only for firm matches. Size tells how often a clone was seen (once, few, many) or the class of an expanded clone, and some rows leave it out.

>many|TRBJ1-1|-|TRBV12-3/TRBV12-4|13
TGTGCCAGCAGCGGACTATCGAACACTGAAGCTTTCTTT
CASSGLSNTEAFF
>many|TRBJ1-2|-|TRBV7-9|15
TGTGCCAGCAGCTTCGGGGACCCGACAGTGGAGGGCTACACCTTC
CASSFGDPTVEGYTF
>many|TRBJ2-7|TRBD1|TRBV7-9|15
TGTGCCAGCAGCCGGGCTGGACAGGCGGGCGGCGAGCAGTACTTC
CASSRAGQAGGEQYF
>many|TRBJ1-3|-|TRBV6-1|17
TGTGCCAGCAGTGAATCGGGAGGGCTCAACTCTGGAAACACCATATATTTT
CASSESGGLNSGNTIYF
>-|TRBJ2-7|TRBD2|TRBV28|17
TGTGCCAGCAGTTCCCCGAGGAGCGGGGGGGCCGAGGACGAGCAGTACTTC
CASSSPRSGGAEDEQYF
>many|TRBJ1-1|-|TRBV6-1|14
TGTGCCAGCAGCCCCCGTGGGGAGTACGCTGAAGCTTTCTTT
CASSPRGEYAEAFF
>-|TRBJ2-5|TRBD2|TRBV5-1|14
TGCGCCAGCAGCCGGACTAGCGGGGGTGGGACCCAGTACTTC
CASSRTSGGGTQYF
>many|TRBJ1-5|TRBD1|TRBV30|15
TGTGCCTGGAGTTACAAGACAGGGAGCAATCAGCCCCAGCATTTT
CAWSYKTGSNQPQHF
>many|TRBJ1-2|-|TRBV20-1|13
TGCAGTGCTAGAGATCCCGAAAACTATGGCTACACCTTC
CSARDPENYGYTF
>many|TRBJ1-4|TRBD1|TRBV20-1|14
TGCAGTGCTACCCGGACAGGATCATACGAAAAACTGTTTTTT
CSATRTGSYEKLFF
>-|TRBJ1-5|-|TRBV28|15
TGTGCCAGCAGGTTCCCGGGCCCCCGGGAAAAGCCCCAGCATTTT
CASRFPGPREKPQHF
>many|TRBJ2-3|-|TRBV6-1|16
TGTGCCAGCAGACAACACCCGGGAACCCTCACAGATACGCAGTATTTT
CASRQHPGTLTDTQYF
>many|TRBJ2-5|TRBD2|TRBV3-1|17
TGTGCCAGCACCTCAAGAGGGAGGGAGGGGTACCAAGAGACCCAGTACTTC
CASTSRGREGYQETQYF
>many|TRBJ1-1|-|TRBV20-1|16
TGCAGTGCTGATACCTCCCGGGACGGAGTCAACACTGAAGCTTTCTTT
CSADTSRDGVNTEAFF
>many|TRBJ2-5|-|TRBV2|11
TGTGCCAGCAGTGCCCGGGGCAACCAGTACTTC
CASSARGNQYF
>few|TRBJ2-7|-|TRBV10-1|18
TGCGCCAGCAGTGAGGTATGCAGGGCGACGGATACTTCCTACGAGCAGTACTTC
CASSEVCRATDTSYEQYF
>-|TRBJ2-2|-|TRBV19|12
TGTGCCAGTATTGCGAACACCGGGGAGCTGTTTTTT
CASIANTGELFF
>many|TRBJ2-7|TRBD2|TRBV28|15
TGTGCCAGCACCAATAGCGGGGGGCAATCCTACGAGCAGTACTTC
CASTNSGGQSYEQYF
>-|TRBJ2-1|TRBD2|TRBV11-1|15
TGTGCCAGCAGCTTGGCGGGAGAGATCTACAATGAGCAGTTCTTC
CASSLAGEIYNEQFF
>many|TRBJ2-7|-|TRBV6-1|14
TGTGCCAGCAGTTACGCAGGGCTGTCCTACGAGCAGTACTTC
CASSYAGLSYEQYF
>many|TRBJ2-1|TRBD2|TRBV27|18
TGTGCCAGCAGTTTAGGAATCTACGCGGGAGGGCCGGGGAATGAGCAGTTCTTC
CASSLGIYAGGPGNEQFF
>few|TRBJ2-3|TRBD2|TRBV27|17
TGTGCCAGCAGTTCGACTCTAGCGGGAGGGCCTACAGATACGCAGTATTTT
CASSSTLAGGPTDTQYF
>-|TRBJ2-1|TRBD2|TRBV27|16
TGTGCCAGCAGTTCCCGGACTAGCGGGAATTTCAATGAGCAGTTCTTC
CASSSRTSGNFNEQFF
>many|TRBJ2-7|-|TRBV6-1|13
TGTGCCAGCAGTGACAGGGGCCCCTACGAGCAGTACTTC
CASSDRGPYEQYF
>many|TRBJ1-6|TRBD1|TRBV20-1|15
TGCAGTGCTAGAGCTGTCAGGGGGTATAATTCACCCCTCCACTTT
CSARAVRGYNSPLHF
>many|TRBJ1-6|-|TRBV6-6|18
TGTGCCAGCAGTTACTCTCCTCTTGAACTCTCCTATAATTCACCCCTCCACTTT
CASSYSPLELSYNSPLHF
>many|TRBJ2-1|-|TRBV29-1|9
TGCAGCGTTGGGATTGAGCAGTTCTTC
CSVGIEQFF
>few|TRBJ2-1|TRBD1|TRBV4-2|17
TGTGCCAGCAGCCGTAATTGGGGGCAGGGGGAAAACAATGAGCAGTTCTTC
CASSRNWGQGENNEQFF
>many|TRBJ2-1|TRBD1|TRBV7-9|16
TGTGCCAGCAGCTTAGCAATAGGGACAGGAGACAATGAGCAGTTCTTC
CASSLAIGTGDNEQFF
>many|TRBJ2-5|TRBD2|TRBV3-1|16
TGTGCCAGCAGCCATGCTGCGCGGGGGATTCAAGAGACCCAGTACTTC
CASSHAARGIQETQYF
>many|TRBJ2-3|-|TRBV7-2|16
TGTGCCAGCAGCTTTCTCGGCGGGACGTGGGAAGATACGCAGTATTTT
CASSFLGGTWEDTQYF
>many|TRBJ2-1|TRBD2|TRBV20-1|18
TGCAGTGCTAGAGATCCCGCTAGCGGGAGGGCTGAGACTAATGAGCAGTTCTTC
CSARDPASGRAETNEQFF
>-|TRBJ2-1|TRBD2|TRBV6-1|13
TGTGCCAGCAGCTCGAGCGGGAGGGATGAGCAGTTCTTC
CASSSSGRDEQFF
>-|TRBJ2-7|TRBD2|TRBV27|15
TGTGCCAGCAGCCAAAGACTAGCGGGAGTCCACGAGCAGTACTTC
CASSQRLAGVHEQYF